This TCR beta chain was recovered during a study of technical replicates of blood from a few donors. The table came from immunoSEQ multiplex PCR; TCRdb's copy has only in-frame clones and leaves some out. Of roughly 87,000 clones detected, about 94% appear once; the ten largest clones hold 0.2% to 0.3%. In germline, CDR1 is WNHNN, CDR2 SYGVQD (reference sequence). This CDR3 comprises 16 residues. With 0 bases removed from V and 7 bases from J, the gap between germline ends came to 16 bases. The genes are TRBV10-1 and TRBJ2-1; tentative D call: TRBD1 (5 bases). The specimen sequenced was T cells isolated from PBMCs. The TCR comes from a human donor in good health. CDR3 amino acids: CASSESWGRGRNEQFF. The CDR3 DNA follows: TGCGCCAGCAGTGAGTCATGGGGAAGGGGCAGGAATGAGCAGTTCTTC.